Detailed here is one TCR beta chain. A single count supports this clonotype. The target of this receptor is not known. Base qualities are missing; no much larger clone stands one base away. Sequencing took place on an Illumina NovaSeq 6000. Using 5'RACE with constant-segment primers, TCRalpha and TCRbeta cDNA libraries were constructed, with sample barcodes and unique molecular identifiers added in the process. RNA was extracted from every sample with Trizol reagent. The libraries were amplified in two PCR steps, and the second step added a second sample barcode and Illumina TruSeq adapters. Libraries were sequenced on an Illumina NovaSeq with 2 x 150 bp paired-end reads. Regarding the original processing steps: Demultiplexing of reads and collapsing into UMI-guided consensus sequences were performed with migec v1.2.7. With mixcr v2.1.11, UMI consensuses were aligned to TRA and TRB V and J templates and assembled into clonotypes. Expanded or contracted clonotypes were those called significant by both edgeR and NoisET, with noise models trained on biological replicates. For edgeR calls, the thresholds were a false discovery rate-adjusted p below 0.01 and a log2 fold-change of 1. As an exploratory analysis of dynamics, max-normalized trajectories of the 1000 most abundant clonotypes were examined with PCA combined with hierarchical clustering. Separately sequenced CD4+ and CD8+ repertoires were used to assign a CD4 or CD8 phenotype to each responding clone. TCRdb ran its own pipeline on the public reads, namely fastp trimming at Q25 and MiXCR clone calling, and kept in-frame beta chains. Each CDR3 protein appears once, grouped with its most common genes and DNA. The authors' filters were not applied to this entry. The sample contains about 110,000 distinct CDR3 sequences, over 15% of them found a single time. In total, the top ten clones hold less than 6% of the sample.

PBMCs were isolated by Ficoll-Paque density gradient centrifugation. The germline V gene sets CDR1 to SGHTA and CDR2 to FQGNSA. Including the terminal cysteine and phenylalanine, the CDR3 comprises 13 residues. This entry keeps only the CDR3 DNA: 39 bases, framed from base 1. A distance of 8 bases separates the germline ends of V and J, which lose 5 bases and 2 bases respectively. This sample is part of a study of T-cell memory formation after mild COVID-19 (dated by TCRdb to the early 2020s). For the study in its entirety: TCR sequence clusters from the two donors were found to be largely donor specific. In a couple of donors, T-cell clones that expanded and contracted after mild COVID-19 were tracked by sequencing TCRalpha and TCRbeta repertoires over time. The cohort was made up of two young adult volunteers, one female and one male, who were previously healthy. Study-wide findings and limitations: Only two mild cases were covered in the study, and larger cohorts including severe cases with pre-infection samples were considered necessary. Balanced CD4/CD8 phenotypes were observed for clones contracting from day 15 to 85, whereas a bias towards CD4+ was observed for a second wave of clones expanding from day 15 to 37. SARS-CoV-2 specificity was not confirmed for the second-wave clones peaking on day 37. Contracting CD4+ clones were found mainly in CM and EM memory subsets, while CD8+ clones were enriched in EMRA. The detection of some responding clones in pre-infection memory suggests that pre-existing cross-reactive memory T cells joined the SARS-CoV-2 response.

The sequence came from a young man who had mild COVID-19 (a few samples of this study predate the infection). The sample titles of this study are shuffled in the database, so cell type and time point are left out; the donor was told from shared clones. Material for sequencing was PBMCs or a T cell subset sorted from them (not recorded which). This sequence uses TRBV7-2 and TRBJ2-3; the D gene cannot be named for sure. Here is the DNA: TGTGCCAGCAGCCGGCCGGTCACAGATACGCAGTATTTT. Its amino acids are CASSRPVTDTQYF.